The present T cell receptor (beta chain) was sequenced within a study of post-analysis software for immune sequencing data. This CDR3 spans 14 amino acids. V shed 3 bases, J shed 0 bases, and the junction held 3 bases outside the gene matches. In germline, CDR1 is DFQATT, CDR2 SNEGSKA (reference sequence). Study-wide points: F-measure co-clustering was strong for batch-matched samples. Among roughly 5 TRBV segments more frequent in patients than controls were TRBV5-6, TRBV5-1 and TRBV20-1.

Sequencing libraries made from TCR beta cDNA carried unique molecular identifiers. Each batch of roughly 0.9 to 11 million T cells produced roughly 0.5 million cDNA molecules. TCRdb re-derived calls from the PCR reads in MiXCR, one entry per CDR3 protein. The sample consists of about 770,000 distinct CDR3 sequences, under 60% of them appearing once. Comment on this clonotype: Its antigen is not known.

The clonotype comes from a girl aged 5 to 17 with multiple sclerosis. The chain links TRBV20-1 to TRBJ2-3; 7 nucleotides align to TRBD2. Sequences were obtained from blood. CDR3 amino acids: CSASPSGSTDTQYF. The CDR3 DNA reads TGCAGTGCTAGCCCTAGCGGTAGCACAGATACGCAGTATTTT.